This note documents a single T cell receptor (beta chain) sequence. In this sample, this clonotype turned up many times. The antigen it recognizes is unknown. Base qualities are missing; no much larger clone stands one base away. This was a case-control study nested in a cohort of healthcare workers in London, UK, who had nasopharyngeal swab PCR tests and blood samples taken every week. Healthcare workers were recruited between 23 and 31 March 2020, during the week of the UK lockdown, and were followed weekly for up to about 15 weeks. From cysteine to phenylalanine, the CDR3 is 16 amino acids long. Only CDR3 DNA is held: 48 bases, read in frame from base 1. V lost 5 bases and J lost 3 bases; the stretch between them is 17 bases long. Sequences KGHSH (CDR1) and LQKENI (CDR2) are obtained from the germline V gene. These data originate in a study of early T cells in non-severe SARS-CoV-2 infection (dated by TCRdb to the early 2020s). About the full investigation: Bulk RNA from unsorted whole blood was used for TCR sequencing, so alpha and beta chains could not be paired. General findings and caveats noted by the study authors: VDJdb matching was skewed toward anti-spike CD8 responses and likely underestimated virus-specific expansions, missing private and CD4 specificities.

The protocol used for the library was 5' RACE. Sequencing was carried out with a NextSeq 500. To correct for sequencing error and PCR bias, the TCR library protocol tagged individual cDNA molecules with unique molecular identifiers. Both TCR alpha and beta chains were sequenced, and tight co-correlation was observed between alpha and beta sequence abundances in each sample. The authors' pipeline ran thus. Decombinator V4 was used to annotate the V gene, J gene and CDR3 of the TCR sequences. Expanded TCRs were defined as changing significantly between any two time points under a Poisson model with p below 0.0001. Abundances of TCRs were expressed as counts per million after normalisation to the total number of TCRs sequenced in each sample. TRAV1-2 paired with TRAJ12, TRAJ20 or TRAJ33 defined MAIT TCRs, while TRAV10 paired with TRAJ18 defined iNKT TCRs. VDJdb, accessed 1 November 2021, was searched for CMV, EBV and SARS-CoV-2 annotated TCRs, excluding TCRs annotated for multiple antigens. TCRdb reprocessing: public reads trimmed at Q25 with fastp, clones called with MiXCR, in-frame beta chains kept. For every CDR3 protein sequence, its rows merge into one entry that carries the most common genes and DNA. These V and J calls rely on TCRdb rather than the paper's analysis. The sample profile shows 20,000 to 30,000 distinct CDR3 sequences; 4% to 5% of them were found once. The ten biggest clones cover 6.2% of the sample.

The receptor comes from an adult who was a healthcare worker with PCR-confirmed SARS-CoV-2 infection or an uninfected control (not recorded which). The sequence is built from TRBV18 and TRBJ1-3, with the D gene uncertain. The sample comprised whole blood. The DNA sequence reads TGTGCCAGCTCAGAGCCACGCAGGCTGTATGGAAACACCATATATTTT. It translates to CASSEPRRLYGNTIYF.